A single count supports the clone carrying this T cell receptor beta chain. Assay: immunoSEQ multiplex PCR; the TCRdb copy retains only in-frame clones and omits some. The sample has about 45,000 clones, about 75% seen once. The CDR3 sequence is 14 residues long. Trimming stripped 0 bases from V and 1 base from J, with 6 bases between. Germline lookup yields CDR1 LGHDT and CDR2 YNNKEL (reference sequence). The record originates from a study of control samples from healthy donors and cancer patients. The J gene is TRBJ1-1, the V gene TRBV3-1 (or the pseudogene TRBV3-2); no clear D. Sequencing used formalin-fixed, paraffin-embedded tissue. The TCR originated in a male donor with melanoma. The CDR3 loop is CASSQDLGNTEAFF. In DNA form, the CDR3 reads TGTGCCAGCAGCCAAGATTTAGGGAACACTGAAGCTTTCTTT.